The T cell receptor beta chain under discussion was sequenced for a study of PD-1 blockade in classical Hodgkin lymphoma. Study context: Patients were infused with nivolumab 3 mg/kg every 2 weeks.

Sequenced by immunoSEQ multiplex PCR; TCRdb stores in-frame clones only, minus some. This sample has 120,000 to 150,000 clones, with about 78% found just once. Notes on the study in general: Baseline TCR diversity was reportedly lower in newly diagnosed patients than in healthy donors. It was reported as lower still in relapsed/refractory patients.

All patients relapsed after autologous stem cell transplantation, and brentuximab vedotin exposure varied. As for this clone: Its target is unknown.

The CDR3 contains 12 residues. Germline assignment: CDR1 LNHDA and CDR2 SQIVND (reference sequence). V lost 8 bases to trimming and J lost 3 bases, with 10 bases between them. This specimen consisted of peripheral blood mononuclear cells (PBMCs), obtained before the second cycle of nivolumab. The source is a human donor with classical Hodgkin lymphoma. This chain links TRBV19 with TRBJ1-2; no firm D call. The CDR3 here is CASFRVDYGYTF. CDR3 nucleotide sequence: TGTGCCAGTTTTAGGGTCGACTATGGCTACACCTTC. The full variable domain, completed using reference TRBV19 and TRBJ1-2, is DGGITQSPKYLFRKEGQNVTLSCEQNLNHDAMYWYRQDPGQGLRLIYYSQIVNDFQKGDIAEGYSVSREKKESFPLTVTSAQKNPTAFYLCASFRVDYGYTFGSGTRLTVV.